This entry is about one TCR beta chain. Its antigen is unknown. This sample stems from a study of CD8 T cell repertoires and HIV-1 epitope variants. Assay: immunoSEQ multiplex PCR; the TCRdb copy retains only in-frame clones and omits some. Among several thousand clones, roughly 65% were seen once, and the ten largest hold around 42%. Deletions cut 0 bases from V and 8 bases from J, with 17 bases between. This CDR3 comprises 15 residues. The V gene's germline CDR1 is GTSNPN and CDR2 SVGIG (reference sequence). V is TRBV30 and J is TRBJ1-5, with D uncertain. Material: cultured CD8+ T cells derived from PBMCs. The clonotype comes from a male donor with HIV. The CDR3 sequence: CAWSVGPSSWEPQHF. CDR3 nucleotides: TGTGCCTGGAGTGTAGGACCTTCTTCGTGGGAGCCCCAGCATTTT.